The source of this TCR beta chain is a study of blood T cell repertoires in COVID-19. Overall study: From T cells, B-cell-depleted T cells, or PBMCs came the material, which was cDNA or gDNA.

Per the study methods: Amplification of reference gene primers provided the estimated nucleated cell counts. The assay was immunoSEQ multiplex PCR, and TCRdb's table has in-frame clones only and misses some. The DNA gave D and trimming, while V, J and clone size come from that table. Of about 180,000 clones in the sample, approximately 85% were seen once. The CDR3 covers 18 residues. Germline CDR1 DFQATT, CDR2 SNEGSKA (reference sequence). V was clipped by 3 bases and J by 2 bases; unmatched bases: 11. Sequencing input: peripheral blood. The chain combines TRBV20-1 with TRBJ2-3, with 13 bases matching TRBD2. This receptor was taken from a man aged 55 to 70 with acute or convalescent COVID-19. This CDR3 is CSASPLAGGVKATDTQYF. The CDR3 DNA follows: TGCAGTGCTAGTCCACTAGCGGGAGGGGTGAAAGCCACAGATACGCAGTATTTT.